This entry lists 25 T cell receptor beta chains sequenced from one sample in a study of blood T cell repertoires in COVID-19. The method was immunoSEQ multiplex PCR; TCRdb's version includes in-frame clones alone and lacks a portion of them. The sample includes 40,000 to 55,000 clones, 89% of them seen just once. The sequencing sample was made of peripheral blood. The receptor source for this set is a woman of 80 years or more with acute or convalescent COVID-19.

CDR3 sequence: CASRTGLAGETQYF. As DNA, the CDR3 is TGCGCCAGCAGGACAGGACTAGCGGGGGAAACGCAGTATTTT. The V and J genes are TRBV5-1 and TRBJ2-3; 13 positions match TRBD2. This CDR3 has 14 residues. The germline CDR1 and CDR2 sequences are SGHRS and YFSETQ. V was pared by 5 bases and J by 9 bases, with 6 bases of the junction left unmatched.

V and J are TRBV5-1 and TRBJ2-7; 8 bases agree with TRBD1. The CDR3 is made up of 13 amino acids. The V and J ends lost 4 bases and 10 bases, in that order; junction bases with no gene match: 10. CDR1 is SGHRS and CDR2 is YFSETQ in the germline V gene. CDR3 amino acids: CASSPRTGSEQYF. CDR3 bases: TGCGCCAGCAGCCCGAGGACAGGGTCGGAACAGTACTTC. Combining the CDR3 with reference TRBV5-1 and TRBJ2-7 gives the whole variable domain KAGVTQTPRYLIKTRGQQVTLSCSPISGHRSVSWYQQTPGQGLQFLFEYFSETQRNKGNFPGRFSGRQFSNSRSEMNVSTLELGDSALYLCASSPRTGSEQYFGPGTRLTVT.

The V gene is TRBV9, the J gene TRBJ2-7; the match to TRBD1 covers 7 bases. Germline CDR1 and CDR2: SGDLS and YYNGEE. Germline trimming cut 4 bases from V and 3 bases from J; bases unmatched to any gene: 7. This CDR3 contains 14 residues. This CDR3 reads CASSLGQGVYEQYF. The CDR3 nucleotides are TGTGCCAGCAGCTTGGGGCAGGGGGTCTACGAGCAGTACTTC.

The genes are TRBV19 and TRBJ2-1; no firm D call. Germline assignment: CDR1 LNHDA and CDR2 SQIVND (reference sequence). Deletions cut 7 bases from V and 0 bases from J, with 13 bases between. The CDR3 is 15 amino acids. CDR3 bases: TGTGCCAGTACCAACAGAGCAAGCTCCTACAATGAGCAGTTCTTC. It encodes CASTNRASSYNEQFF.

This rearrangement joins TRBV5-1 to TRBJ2-3; D is possibly TRBD2 (6 bases). The CDR3 runs to 15 residues. V lost 4 bases and J lost 2, with 14 bases in between. Per germline, CDR1 SGHRS and CDR2 YFSETQ. Written as DNA, the CDR3 is TGCGCCAGCAGCCCCGGTGGACTACCCACAGATACGCAGTATTTT. This codes for CASSPGGLPTDTQYF.

V and J are TRBV6-5 and TRBJ2-1; 8 bases fit TRBD1. The CDR3 length is 14 residues. The V gene's germline CDR1 is MNHEY and CDR2 SVGAGI. V was clipped by 3 bases and J by 9 bases; unmatched bases: 7. This CDR3 is CASSYGTGGIEQFF. CDR3 nucleotide sequence: TGTGCCAGCAGTTATGGAACAGGGGGAATTGAGCAGTTCTTC.

The V call is TRBV2, the J call TRBJ1-2; TRBD1 aligns across 9 bases. Looked up from germline, CDR1 is SNHLY and CDR2 is FYNNEI. V trimming: 6 bases; J trimming: 5 bases; junction bases outside the gene matches: 10. There are 15 residues in the CDR3. The CDR3 DNA reads TGTGCCAGCAGCCCGGGACAGGGAGCCAGGTATGGCTACACCTTC. Amino acid sequence: CASSPGQGARYGYTF.

V and J are TRBV4-2 and TRBJ2-1; 12 bases agree with TRBD2. The germline V gene encodes CDR1 LGHNA and CDR2 YNFKEQ. V lost 3 bases to trimming and J lost 7 bases; unmatched junction nucleotides: 10. The CDR3 loop spans 17 amino acids. The CDR3: CASSQDASGGAGNEQFF. CDR3 DNA sequence: TGTGCCAGCAGCCAGGACGCTAGCGGGGGGGCAGGGAATGAGCAGTTCTTC.

This clone was detected only a few times. The chain is built from TRBV5-4 and TRBJ1-3; 9 bases map to TRBD1. Germline V gives CDR1 SGHNT, CDR2 YYREEE (reference sequence). V lost 4 bases, J lost 1 base, and 6 bases stayed unmatched. The length of the CDR3 is 16 residues. CDR3 coding DNA: TGTGCCAGCAGCGCCGGAGGGACAGGGTCTGGAAACACCATATATTTT. Its translation is CASSAGGTGSGNTIYF.

The rearrangement joins TRBV2 to TRBJ2-2, with 8 positions matching TRBD2. The CDR3 is 18 residues long. Per the germline V gene, CDR1 is SNHLY and CDR2 is FYNNEI. The V segment lost 2 bases and the J segment 2 bases; nucleotides outside the gene matches: 10. The CDR3 loop is CASSERARGAINTGELFF. The CDR3 coding sequence is TGTGCCAGCAGTGAAAGGGCGCGGGGGGCCATAAACACCGGGGAGCTGTTTTTT.

This chain connects TRBV5-1 to TRBJ2-5; 12 nucleotides match TRBD2. CDR1 is SGHRS and CDR2 is YFSETQ in the germline V gene. The ends lost 4 bases at V and 5 bases at J; junction bases unmatched: 9. CDR3 length equals 16 residues. CDR3 region: CASSLPSGGVQETQYF. For the CDR3, the DNA is TGCGCCAGCAGCCTGCCTAGCGGGGGGGTCCAGGAGACCCAGTACTTC. Supplemented by reference TRBV5-1 and TRBJ2-5, the full variable domain reads KAGVTQTPRYLIKTRGQQVTLSCSPISGHRSVSWYQQTPGQGLQFLFEYFSETQRNKGNFPGRFSGRQFSNSRSEMNVSTLELGDSALYLCASSLPSGGVQETQYFGPGTRLLVL.

The chain couples TRBV5-1 to TRBJ2-1, with 10 positions matching TRBD2. V lost 6 bases to trimming and J lost 7 bases; unmatched junction nucleotides: 10. Germline values: CDR1 SGHRS, CDR2 YFSETQ. This CDR3 comprises 15 residues. As DNA, the CDR3 is TGCGCCAGCACGGGAAGCGGGGGGGCGCGGAATGAGCAGTTCTTC. It translates to CASTGSGGARNEQFF.

The chain is built from TRBV11-2 and TRBJ1-5; D perhaps matches TRBD1 (5 bases). This CDR3 contains 13 residues. CDR1 and CDR2 (germline): SGHAT, FQNNGV. V lost 5 bases to trimming and J lost 7 bases, with 12 bases between them. The CDR3 DNA is TGTGCCAGCAGCCCCGACAGTCGACAGCCCCAGCATTTT. This gives the protein CASSPDSRQPQHF.

This clone was counted a single time. The chain joins TRBV7-6 to TRBJ1-1, with 7 bases aligning to TRBD1. The CDR3 covers 14 residues. The trim removed 3 bases at V and 1 base at J, leaving 2 bases unmatched. Germline values: CDR1 SGHVS, CDR2 FNYEAQ. The CDR3 spells CASSLRTGNTEAFF. The DNA of the CDR3 is TGTGCCAGCAGCTTGAGGACAGGGAACACTGAAGCTTTCTTT.

The genes are TRBV7-6 and TRBJ2-5; a weak D match, TRBD1 (5 bases). The V end lost 1 base, the J end lost 6 bases, and 18 bases lay between the germline ends. Germline V gene data show CDR1 as SGHVS and CDR2 as FNYEAQ. The CDR3 spans 16 residues. CDR3 region: CASSLEIGRAQQTQYF. CDR3 nucleotide sequence: TGTGCCAGCAGCTTAGAGATCGGCAGGGCCCAGCAGACCCAGTACTTC.

This sequence joins TRBV10-3 and TRBJ1-1; TRBD1 aligns across 7 bases. CDR1 and CDR2 (germline): ENHRY, SYGVKD. The CDR3 has 16 residues. V lost 6 bases, J lost 7 bases, and 17 bases stayed unmatched. CDR3 in DNA: TGTGCCATCAGCGCTGCATTAGGGGGCAGGGGTGGTGAAGCTTTCTTT. It is translated as CAISAALGGRGGEAFF.

The V and J genes are TRBV3-1 (or the pseudogene TRBV3-2) and TRBJ2-5, with 15 bases that match TRBD2. The CDR3 contains 15 residues. Trimming removed 6 bases from V and 5 bases from J; junction bases left unmatched: 4. CDR1 LGHDT and CDR2 YNNKEL come from the germline V gene (reference sequence). The CDR3, as DNA: TGTGCCAGCAGATACGGGACTAGCGGGGGGGAGACCCAGTACTTC. It encodes CASRYGTSGGETQYF.

The V gene is TRBV10-3, the J gene TRBJ1-5; 8 bases match TRBD1. Trimming took 5 bases from V and 7 from J; bases not matched to a gene: 4. The CDR3 has 13 residues. Germline CDR1 and CDR2: ENHRY and SYGVKD. CDR3 residues: CAISPGGEQPQHF. The CDR3 DNA sequence: TGTGCCATCAGTCCAGGGGGCGAGCAGCCCCAGCATTTT.

The chain joins TRBV18 to TRBJ1-2; TRBD1 matches at 7 bases. This CDR3 spans 16 amino acids. Looked up from germline, CDR1 is KGHSH and CDR2 is LQKENI. With 6 bases clipped from V and 2 bases from J, the junction kept 12 bases outside the gene matches. The DNA for the CDR3 is TGTGCCAGCTCCGAAAATCCGGGACAGCTAAACTATGGCTACACCTTC. Protein: CASSENPGQLNYGYTF.

Written as DNA, the CDR3 is TGTGCCAGCAGTGACAGGAACGAGCAGTACGTC. Its translation is CASSDRNEQYV. This rearrangement joins TRBV6-1 to TRBJ2-7; no firm D call. Germline CDR1 is MNHNS and CDR2 is SASEGT. The V and J ends lost 3 bases and 5 bases respectively, with 5 bases between them. CDR3 length: 11 residues.

The V gene is TRBV7-9, the J gene TRBJ2-2; D ambiguous. The V and J ends lost 7 bases and 1 base respectively, with 13 bases between them. Germline CDR1 SEHNR, CDR2 FQNEAQ (reference sequence). This CDR3 has 15 residues. The CDR3 DNA reads TGTGCCAGCACCCGATGGCTGCAGAACACCGGGGAGCTGTTTTTT. Translating it yields CASTRWLQNTGELFF.

CDR3 nucleotide sequence: TGTGCCAGCAGCCAAGACGCGGGGGCAGAGACCCAGTACTTC. Residues: CASSQDAGAETQYF. This chain joins TRBV3-1 (or the pseudogene TRBV3-2) and TRBJ2-5; a possible D gene is TRBD2 (7 bases). V lost 0 bases and J lost 4, with 9 bases in between. CDR3 size: 14 residues. Germline V gene data show CDR1 as LGHDT and CDR2 as YNNKEL (reference sequence).

The chain uses TRBV5-1 and TRBJ2-3; TRBD2 matches 7 bases. Germline-derived CDR1 and CDR2 are SGHRS and YFSETQ. V dropped 0 bases and J dropped 1; count of bases not matched to a gene: 8. The CDR3 spans 17 residues. The CDR3 loop is CASSLGGAAGRTDTQYF. As DNA, the CDR3 is TGCGCCAGCAGCTTGGGAGGGGCAGCGGGGCGCACAGATACGCAGTATTTT.

The V gene is TRBV6-6, the J gene TRBJ2-3, with D perhaps TRBD2 (6 bases). Per germline, CDR1 MNHNY and CDR2 SVGAGI (reference sequence). The CDR3 loop spans 14 amino acids. The V end was cut by 1 base, the J end by 4 bases, with 9 bases between. Written as DNA, the CDR3 is TGTGCCAGCAGTTACTTGGGGGGAGCAGATACGCAGTATTTT. Encoded protein: CASSYLGGADTQYF.

The V and J genes are TRBV19 and TRBJ2-1, with D possibly matching TRBD2 (6 bases). This CDR3 spans 15 amino acids. The V and J ends lost 3 bases and 9 bases respectively, with 18 bases between them. Germline CDR1 is LNHDA and CDR2 is SQIVND (reference sequence). The CDR3 protein is CASSIPTGTPAEQFF. The CDR3 nucleotides read TGTGCCAGTAGTATCCCCACCGGGACTCCCGCTGAGCAGTTCTTC. Using reference TRBV19 and TRBJ2-1 for the parts outside the CDR3, the full variable domain is DGGITQSPKYLFRKEGQNVTLSCEQNLNHDAMYWYRQDPGQGLRLIYYSQIVNDFQKGDIAEGYSVSREKKESFPLTVTSAQKNPTAFYLCASSIPTGTPAEQFFGPGTRLTVL.